The 20 T cell receptor beta chains in this list originate from one sample, sequenced in a study of CD8 T cells in Susac syndrome. Random-hexamer reverse transcription was applied to about 0.5 to 1 ug RNA. TCRdb reprocessed the immunoSEQ multiplex PCR reads with MiXCR, giving one entry per CDR3 protein. The sample records about 150,000 distinct CDR3 sequences, around 96% being singletons. Sample: CD8+ T cells from PBMCs. These receptors originate from a human donor with multiple sclerosis.

V usage is TRBV4-1 and J usage is TRBJ2-3, with TRBD1 matching 7 bases. The germline V gene encodes CDR1 MGHRA and CDR2 YSYEKL. The CDR3 runs 17 residues. Trimming took 0 bases from V and 4 from J; bases not matched to a gene: 10. CDR3 bases: TGCGCCAGCAGCCAAGATCTGAGGGGGCTCGTCGCAGATACGCAGTATTTT. Residues: CASSQDLRGLVADTQYF.

The CDR3 is CASHGGGNEQFF. The DNA of the CDR3 is TGTGCCAGCCACGGGGGGGGAAATGAGCAGTTCTTC. This sequence joins TRBV27 and TRBJ2-1; 8 bases agree with TRBD2. J lost 7 bases, V lost 8 bases, and 4 bases had no gene match. This CDR3 has 12 amino acids. From germline, CDR1 is MNHEY and CDR2 SMNVEV (reference sequence).

This chain connects TRBV29-1 to TRBJ2-6, with a weak D call TRBD1 (6 bases). The CDR3 is 15 amino acids. CDR1 and CDR2 from the germline V gene are SQVTM and ANQGSEA. The ends were cut back, 5 bases at V and 2 bases at J, with 13 bases in the middle. In DNA, the CDR3 is TGCAGCGTTTTTACAGGGACCGCTGGGGCCAACGTCCTGACTTTC. Translated, it gives CSVFTGTAGANVLTF.

The CDR3 loop reads CSAYLGGHYGYTF. The CDR3 DNA reads as TGCAGCGCATATCTAGGGGGTCACTATGGCTACACCTTC. The chain recombines TRBV29-1 with TRBJ1-2; D perhaps matches TRBD1 (6 bases). Germline lookup yields CDR1 SQVTM and CDR2 ANQGSEA. Trimming removed 7 bases at V and 3 bases at J, with 15 bases between. The CDR3 covers 13 residues.

J is TRBJ1-1 and V is TRBV28; TRBD1 matches at 7 bases. The V gene's germline CDR1 is MDHEN and CDR2 SYDVKM. V dropped 2 bases and J dropped 11; count of bases not matched to a gene: 8. This CDR3 contains 13 residues. CDR3 region: CASSLNPGGTAFF. CDR3 sequence (DNA): TGTGCCAGCAGTTTAAATCCAGGGGGAACGGCTTTCTTT.

This clonotype was seen only a few times. The gene calls are TRBV12-3 or TRBV12-4 and TRBJ2-3; maybe TRBD2 (6 bases). Trimming stripped 4 bases from V and 2 bases from J, with 16 bases between. This CDR3 is built from 16 residues. DNA of the CDR3: TGTGCCAGCAGTTCGGGGGAAGGGATCACCACAGATACGCAGTATTTT. It encodes CASSSGEGITTDTQYF.

V gene TRBV6-1 combines with J gene TRBJ1-1; D remains ambiguous. The CDR3 is 13 residues long. CDR1 is MNHNS, CDR2 SASEGT, per germline. V lost 6 bases to trimming and J lost 1 base, with 9 bases between them. The CDR3 reads CASRVRENTEAFF. CDR3 sequence (DNA): TGTGCCAGCAGGGTCCGAGAGAACACTGAAGCTTTCTTT.

This rearrangement joins TRBV5-6 to TRBJ1-5; 8 bases match TRBD1. This CDR3 region has 15 residues. The trim removed 4 bases at V and 2 bases at J, leaving 5 bases unmatched. CDR1 is SGHDT, CDR2 YYEEEE, per germline. Written as DNA, the CDR3 is TGTGCCAGCAGCGGTTCAGGGGGCGGCAATCAGCCCCAGCATTTT. Translation gives CASSGSGGGNQPQHF.

This clonotype appeared a single time. The chain recombines TRBV15 with TRBJ1-5, with D possibly being TRBD1 (5 bases). The CDR3 is 14 residues long. CDR1 and CDR2 (germline): LNHNV, YYDKDF (reference sequence). Trimming pared 1 base from V and 7 bases from J, leaving 11 bases between. Here the CDR3 reads CATSRVGLGQPQHF. DNA of the CDR3: TGTGCCACCAGCAGAGTGGGGCTGGGGCAGCCCCAGCATTTT.

The rearrangement links TRBV28 to TRBJ2-7, with D maybe TRBD1 (6 bases). The CDR3 length is 13 residues. From germline, CDR1 is MDHEN and CDR2 SYDVKM. Trimming took off 6 bases at V and 5 bases at J, with 14 bases between the two ends. CDR3 sequence (DNA): TGTGCCAGCAGCACCCCAGGGGTCCACGAGCAGTACTTC. It codes for CASSTPGVHEQYF.

This chain joins TRBV4-1 and TRBJ1-2; a weak D match, TRBD1 (6 bases). CDR3 length: 12 residues. CDR1 MGHRA and CDR2 YSYEKL come from the germline V gene. V gave up 3 bases and J gave up 8 bases, with 10 bases separating them. The CDR3 sequence is CASSHMTGGYTF. In DNA form, the CDR3 reads TGCGCCAGCAGCCATATGACAGGCGGCTACACCTTC.

This sequence joins TRBV25-1 and TRBJ2-1; 8 nucleotides line up with TRBD1. The CDR3 is 13 residues long. Germline trimming cut 5 bases from V and 10 bases from J; bases unmatched to any gene: 7. Per the germline V gene, CDR1 is MGHDK and CDR2 is SYGVNS. CDR3 loop: CASSLQGAGEQFF. In nucleotides, the CDR3 is TGTGCCAGCAGTCTTCAGGGGGCAGGGGAGCAGTTCTTC.

The chain links TRBV20-1 to TRBJ1-2; D possibly corresponds to TRBD1 (5 bases). CDR3 size: 14 residues. Germline V lookup: CDR1 DFQATT, CDR2 SNEGSKA (reference sequence). The V and J ends lost 0 bases and 4 bases respectively, with 12 bases between them. The DNA of the CDR3 is TGCAGTGCTAGAGATGCAGGGCCGTTCTATGGCTACACCTTC. Encoded protein: CSARDAGPFYGYTF.

The chain is built from TRBV5-1 and TRBJ2-1; D gene uncertain. This CDR3 comprises 15 residues. Per the germline V gene, CDR1 is SGHRS and CDR2 is YFSETQ. Trimming left V 4 bases short and J 3 bases short, with 14 bases between. CDR3 in DNA: TGCGCCAGCAGCCTTGACAAGAGCATCTACAATGAGCAGTTCTTC. Protein sequence: CASSLDKSIYNEQFF.

The V and J genes are TRBV4-3 and TRBJ2-3, with 12 positions matching TRBD2. With V trimmed by 4 bases and J by 4 bases, 0 bases remained unmatched. The CDR3 runs 14 residues. Germline V lookup: CDR1 LGHNA, CDR2 YSLEER. CDR3 DNA sequence: TGCGCCAGCAGCCGGACTAGCGGGGCAGATACGCAGTATTTT. Translating gives CASSRTSGADTQYF.

This chain uses TRBV27 with TRBJ2-5; 7 nucleotides align to TRBD1. The CDR3 covers 15 residues. Germline V CDR1 and CDR2: MNHEY, SMNVEV (reference sequence). V lost 5 bases to trimming and J lost 3 bases; unmatched junction nucleotides: 9. The CDR3 reads CASSIMAGGKETQYF. Written as DNA, the CDR3 is TGTGCCAGCAGTATTATGGCAGGGGGTAAAGAGACCCAGTACTTC.

The chain carries TRBV12-3 or TRBV12-4 and TRBJ2-7; the D call may be TRBD1 or TRBD2 (5 bases each). With 3 bases removed from V and 3 bases from J, the gap between germline ends came to 12 bases. The CDR3 is 14 amino acids. CDR3 region: CASSLGVKGYEQYF. The CDR3 region has the DNA TGTGCCAGCAGTTTGGGGGTAAAGGGCTACGAGCAGTACTTC.

The chain is built from TRBV4-3 and TRBJ2-6; D is unresolved. V was trimmed by 0 bases and J by 1 base, leaving 1 base between them. Germline V gene sequence: CDR1 LGHNA, CDR2 YSLEER. The CDR3 is made up of 14 amino acids. CDR3 bases: TGCGCCAGCAGCCAAGATTCTGGGGCCAACGTCCTGACTTTC. It is translated as CASSQDSGANVLTF.

This clonotype was observed once. The chain combines TRBV29-1 with TRBJ2-2; D perhaps matches TRBD1 (6 bases). This CDR3 has 14 residues. In germline, CDR1 is SQVTM, CDR2 ANQGSEA. V shed 7 bases and J shed 0 bases, with 12 bases lying between them. The CDR3 sequence is CSAQGHSNTGELFF. The CDR3 bases are TGCAGCGCCCAGGGGCATTCGAACACCGGGGAGCTGTTTTTT.

This chain uses TRBV27 with TRBJ2-3; 12 nucleotides align to TRBD2. This CDR3 is 14 amino acids long. The ends lost 6 bases at V and 5 bases at J; junction bases unmatched: 3. In germline, CDR1 is MNHEY, CDR2 SMNVEV (reference sequence). CDR3 sequence (DNA): TGTGCCAGCAGGCTAGCGGGGGGGGGAGATACGCAGTATTTT. This translates into CASRLAGGGDTQYF.